This T cell receptor (beta chain) originates from a study of human T cells and chemical hapten exposure. CDR1 and CDR2 (germline): DFQATT, SNEGSKA (reference sequence). V was pared by 4 bases and J by 0 bases, with 4 bases of the junction left unmatched. The CDR3 runs 15 residues. This clonotype was found many times. The authors' total RNA extraction used unfractionated whole blood. Library preparation tagged each individual cDNA molecule with a unique molecular identifier. As processed by the authors: Between about 23,224 and 700,000 TCRs appeared in each sample, and the median stood at roughly 100,000. Each CDR3 protein is one row after TCRdb ran MiXCR on the 5' RACE reads. TCRdb assigned the V and J calls; the authors' analysis was not used. The sample lists about 140,000 distinct CDR3 sequences; over 3.5% were seen once.

The origin of this receptor is a female donor in good health. The genes are TRBV20-1 and TRBJ2-3; 10 bases map to TRBD1. CDR3 bases: TGCAGTGCTACCGACAGGGGGCGAAGCACAGATACGCAGTATTTT. Protein product: CSATDRGRSTDTQYF.